This T cell receptor beta chain was profiled in a study of cytomegalovirus exposure and HLA in healthy donors (dated by TCRdb to about 2017). Background for the entire study: In an earlier analysis of approximately 500 of the donors, approximately 300 Gb of sequence data and about 110 million unique TCR beta sequences from about 179 million T cells were reported. An early release that covered approximately 600 HLA-typed donors contained approximately 300 gigabases of sequencing data and 85 million to 100 million unique TCR sequences. Of the 350 to 450 genotyped donors, less than 85% were placed in the genetic ancestry cluster associated with self-reported Caucasian donors. The study was designed to test whether signatures of past pathogen exposure could be identified by cataloging public T cell receptors. The study profiled the T cell repertoires of around 700 subjects by immunosequencing and related them to cytomegalovirus serostatus. A separate validation cohort of roughly 110 different subjects was used in addition to the 666-subject first cohort. The study combined high-throughput TCR immunosequencing, statistical association of individual TCRs with disease status, and machine learning to predict cytomegalovirus infection status. A later analysis re-analyzed previously published TCR beta repertoires from 500 to 700 donors and added high-resolution HLA genotyping to study TCR occurrence patterns. In the later analysis, no new phenotypic data were used to find candidate immune exposures; instead, reliance was placed on TCR beta sequences and their occurrence across donors. In an earlier analysis of roughly 540 of the donors, high-throughput TCR beta sequencing was used to judge whether each TCR beta V gene segment behaved as functional or pseudogenic. Donor age, sex, ethnicity and CMV serostatus were collected together with the repertoire data. A later genetic analysis used genome-wide SNP genotypes for about 60% of the roughly 700 donors, treating that subset as a discovery cohort. All discovery cohort repertoires had been generated on a single sequencing platform. Both class I and class II loci were covered by HLA typing, at four-digit resolution. The number of typed donors differed by locus: roughly 629-640 for A, B, C, DRB1 and DQB1; 522 for DQA1; approximately 610 for DPA1; and around 450 for DPB1. Because of strong linkage in the cohort, 4 to 6 DR-DQ haplotypes were treated as single units for association and clustering. Across 398 genotyped donors of the cohort, an average of about 240,000 unique TCR beta nucleotide sequences per donor were sequenced, and approximately 17% of those sequences were non-productive.

The cohort was made up of 666 healthy bone marrow donors. All cohort members were sampled while nominally healthy, although unrecorded immune exposures were likely present. The donor was CMV seronegative and belonged to the group of roughly 330 seronegative cohort members. Each donor provided a peripheral blood sample, and peripheral blood mononuclear cells were used for TCR beta sequencing. Genomic DNA extraction from the blood cell samples was performed with the Qiagen DNeasy Blood Extraction Kit. Libraries were built with the immunoSEQ multiplex PCR assay. The multiplex PCR relied on a mix of 60 forward primers for TCR Vbeta segments and 13 reverse primers for TCR Jbeta segments. The CDR3 region of rearranged TCR beta genes was amplified from genomic DNA by a multiplex PCR assay. On the Illumina HiSeq System, the amplified TCR beta libraries were sequenced as 87-base-pair reads. The authors' analysis ran thus. In a later analysis, about 80 million unique TCR beta chains were counted across the approximately 670 repertoires, and approximately 11 million of these chains were shared by at least two donors. Raw reads were error-corrected and collapsed into unique sequences with a nearest-neighbor algorithm that merged closely related sequences to remove PCR and sequencing errors. V, D and J gene segments were assigned by aligning CDR3 sequences to IMGT reference sequences. Each retained sequence needed at least a six-nucleotide match to both a V gene segment and a J gene segment. Rearrangements were classified as productive when the CDR3 lacked stop codons and remained in frame with V and J, and all other rearrangements were classified as non-productive. Following IMGT convention, CDR3 was defined as the stretch from the second conserved V-encoded cysteine to the conserved J-encoded phenylalanine. The earlier analysis of a few hundred of the donors excluded any sequence lacking an unambiguous match to a single V gene segment. An earlier analysis of a few hundred of the donors called V segments functional above 56.7% productive rearrangements and segregating when the between-donor standard deviation exceeded 5%. A statistical classification framework was built for diagnosing cytomegalovirus status from the catalog of TCR beta chain sequences. In a later analysis, V and J genes were assigned by comparing TCR nucleotide sequences against IMGT/GENE-DB human TR gene sequences. A later analysis assigned CDR3 sequences and most-parsimonious VDJ recombination scenarios with the TCRdist pipeline. In a later analysis, each TCR beta chain was defined by its CDR3 amino acid sequence together with its V-gene family, and reads without a unique V-gene family were excluded. In a later analysis, approximately 640 highly shared, low-generation-probability nucleotide sequences were removed to address suspected cross-contamination and a sequencing artifact. In a later analysis, a clonal expansion index for each public chain was calculated from normalized within-repertoire ranks of inferred template counts. In a later analysis, generation probabilities were computed using a VDJ recombination model fitted to out-of-frame rearrangements, and the results were checked against IGoR. In a later analysis, hypergeometric tests were used to score TCR-TCR, TCR-HLA and TCR-CMV co-occurrence, with a repertoire-size bias correction applied to TCR pairs. False discovery rates were estimated in a later analysis by permuting HLA or CMV assignments 20 times. In a later analysis, co-occurring TCRs were grouped using DBSCAN, with TCRdist sequence similarity added in when clustering inside HLA-allele-positive subsets. Repertoires with fewer than 30,000 or more than 120,000 public chains, plus five repertoires with anomalous nucleotide sharing, were excluded from co-occurrence clustering. TCRdb provides this immuneACCESS table in a form limited to in-frame rearrangements. Some clones are lacking; in checked studies, under half of them reflect an unresolved V gene, and why the rest are absent is not known. The V and J calls and clone size are taken from that table; D and trimming were inferred from the DNA. The table for this sample lists some 130,000 clones; 78% of them were counted only once. 1.5% of the sample goes to the ten largest clones.

This clone has only a few counts. It lacks a known antigen. Base qualities were left out, and no much larger clone turns up one base away. Ends trimmed: V by 4 bases, J by 1 base; bases unmatched to a gene: 4. The germline V gene supplies CDR1 MNHEY and CDR2 SVGAGI. The CDR3 covers 15 residues, taking in both the cysteine and the phenylalanine. Kept here is only the CDR3 DNA, which spans 45 bases and is read in frame from base 1. The full study reports these points: The only immune exposure information available for the cohort was CMV serostatus. In a later analysis, most CMV-associated TCR beta chains were found to appear HLA-restricted, with HLA associations seemingly driven largely by CMV exposure. According to a later analysis, TCR association rates differed among HLA loci, with DRB1 alleles showing the most associated TCRs and HLA-C alleles showing the fewest. Across donors, most TCR sequences were observed very rarely, whereas some public TCRs were present in many individuals. A further reported finding was that TCR beta sequences accurately predicted the HLA-A and HLA-B alleles for most subjects in the first cohort. V-gene and J-gene trimming of TCR beta chains was associated with a missense DCLRE1C variant in a later genetic analysis, and the association was replicated in an independent cohort. In an earlier analysis of 587 of the donors, most TCR beta V segments were observed in productive rearrangements about 90% or about 30% of the time, broadly matching IMGT annotations. Compared with equally common non-associated chains, HLA-associated TCR beta chains in a later analysis were more clonally expanded and had lower generation probabilities. Correlated functional status among segregating V segments might reflect linkage disequilibrium, but an unknown experimental factor could not be ruled out. A total of roughly 160 TCR beta chains were listed by the study as associated with cytomegalovirus. Because some donors lacked HLA typing at each locus, the association tests relied only on the typed subset. The sequencing pipeline was judged likely to have produced a cluster of highly shared sequence variants as a technical artifact. Only TCR beta chains were sequenced in this cohort, and the absence of alpha or paired-chain data limited detectable features. In both the original and validation cohorts, the classifier was reported to diagnose cytomegalovirus status with high specificity and sensitivity. In vitro tests confirmed that a few of the cytomegalovirus-associated TCR beta chains recognize cytomegalovirus antigens. At a false discovery rate of 0.05, a later analysis linked under 20,000 TCR beta sequences to specific HLA alleles. Because counts were too low, seventeen rarely observed V segments, including chromosome 9 orphons, were excluded from the earlier analysis of 587 of the donors. Some IMGT-functional V segments, including TRBV6-2 and TRBV6-3, could not be distinguished by the 87-base-pair reads and were therefore excluded. In a later analysis, several top co-occurrence clusters were reported to appear linked to parvovirus B19, influenza, CMV and Epstein-Barr virus. According to the authors, the approach could potentially be generalized to other disease states and immunological phenotypes. When HLA alleles, especially DR and DQ, strongly co-occurred, attributing TCR associations to individual alleles was difficult. In a later genetic analysis, fewer N-insertions in productive TCRs were reported among donors in an Asian-associated ancestry cluster than the roughly 640-donor mean. Roughly uniform sequencing depth across donors was assumed in presence/absence analyses, although this assumption may not hold.

Sequencing used PBMCs. The TCR comes from a female donor in good health and CMV-seronegative. The sequence is built from TRBV6-5 and TRBJ2-3, with 8 junctional bases fitting TRBD2. In nucleotides, the sequence is TGTGCCAGCAGTTCCCCGACTAGCGGCACAGATACGCAGTATTTT. This codes for CASSSPTSGTDTQYF.